The 13 T cell receptor beta chains below were found in one sample sequenced in a study of technical replicates of blood from a handful of donors. Here immunoSEQ multiplex PCR was the method, and the copy in TCRdb shows in-frame clones only, minus some. This table holds tens of thousands of clones, 91% found once. Sequenced material: PBMCs. The receptors derive from a human donor in good health. Some clones in this sample may be carry-over from other donors' samples.

The V gene is TRBV11-2, the J gene TRBJ1-1; 9 bases fit TRBD1. The V segment lost 4 bases and the J segment 5 bases; nucleotides outside the gene matches: 2. CDR1 and CDR2 from the germline V gene are SGHAT and FQNNGV. The length of the CDR3 is 13 residues. The CDR3 is CASSSDRGTEAFF. CDR3 in DNA: TGTGCCAGCAGCTCCGACAGGGGGACTGAAGCTTTCTTT.

The J gene is TRBJ2-1, the V gene TRBV7-2, with 8 bases identical to TRBD1. J gave up 8 bases and V 1 base, and 10 bases lay outside the gene matches. The CDR3 spans 16 residues. Germline V gives CDR1 SGHTA, CDR2 FQGNSA. The chain's CDR3 is CASSLGALSGGDEQFF. DNA of the CDR3: TGTGCCAGCAGCTTAGGGGCCTTATCAGGGGGCGATGAGCAGTTCTTC. The full variable domain, with the rest looked up from reference TRBV7-2 and TRBJ2-1, is GAGVSQSPSNKVTEKGKDVELRCDPISGHTALYWYRQSLGQGLEFLIYFQGNSAPDKSGLPSDRFSAERTGGSVSTLTIQRTQQEDSAVYLCASSLGALSGGDEQFFGPGTRLTVL.

The rearrangement uses TRBV11-3 and TRBJ2-1; D is uncertain. Germline values: CDR1 SGHNT, CDR2 YENEEA. The CDR3 has 13 amino acids. Trimming took off 5 bases at V and 9 bases at J, with 14 bases between the two ends. The CDR3 sequence is CASSGNSGSEQFF. The CDR3 region has the DNA TGTGCCAGCAGCGGCAACAGTGGTAGTGAGCAGTTCTTC.

This rearrangement joins TRBV1 to TRBJ2-1; no check of the table's D call, TRBD2, against the DNA was made. TRBV1 is a recognized pseudogene. This CDR3 has 16 residues. The CDR3 region has the DNA TGCACCAGCAGCGTTAGCGGGGGGGCTTCCTACAATGAGCAGTTCTTC. This translates into CTSSVSGGASYNEQFF.

This clone was seen only once. V gene TRBV7-6 combines with J gene TRBJ1-6, with D perhaps matching TRBD1 (5 bases). The CDR3 totals 14 residues. Germline CDR1 is SGHVS and CDR2 is FNYEAQ. Between the trimmed V and J ends, which lost 1 base and 7 bases, there was a span of 8 bases. The chain's CDR3 is CASSLGTGNSPLHF. In DNA, the CDR3 is TGTGCCAGCAGCTTAGGTACAGGCAATTCACCCCTCCACTTT.

The rearrangement joins TRBV7-2 to TRBJ2-2, with D tentatively TRBD2 (6 bases). This CDR3 region has 13 residues. Per the germline V gene, CDR1 is SGHTA and CDR2 is FQGNSA. The V end was cut by 5 bases, the J end by 8 bases, with 12 bases between. The CDR3 protein is CASSLGTSGELFF. For the CDR3, the DNA is TGTGCCAGCAGCCTCGGGACTTCGGGGGAGCTGTTTTTT.

The chain couples TRBV7-2 to TRBJ2-3; 11 bases agree with TRBD2. Germline V gives CDR1 SGHTA, CDR2 FQGNSA. Trimming at V came to 4 bases and at J to 6 bases, leaving 6 bases not matched to a gene. The CDR3 extends over 15 amino acids. The DNA of the CDR3 is TGTGCCAGCAGCTATAGCGGGGGGGCCGCGGATACGCAGTATTTT. As protein: CASSYSGGAADTQYF.

The CDR3 is CASSYWTFGCEKLFF. The CDR3, as DNA: TGTGCCAGCAGTTATTGGACATTTGGCTGTGAAAAACTGTTTTTT. The chain has TRBV6-8 and TRBJ1-4; D perhaps matches TRBD1 (5 bases). V was pared by 3 bases and J by 7 bases, with 15 bases between. This CDR3 contains 15 residues. Germline V gene sequence: CDR1 MNHGY, CDR2 SAAAGT.

The rearrangement joins TRBV2 to TRBJ1-2, with TRBD1 matching 10 bases. V gave up 4 bases and J gave up 4 bases; unmatched junction bases: 6. The CDR3 contains 15 residues. Germline CDR1 reads SNHLY; CDR2 reads FYNNEI. The CDR3 DNA follows: TGTGCCAGCAGTGCCCTCTGGACAGGGGGCTATGGCTACACCTTC. Its protein product is CASSALWTGGYGYTF.

V and J are TRBV7-3 and TRBJ2-1; tentatively, D is TRBD2 (5 bases). The CDR3 is 15 residues long. Germline V gene sequence: CDR1 SGHTA, CDR2 FQGTGA. Trimming removed 1 base at V and 11 bases at J, with 18 bases between. The CDR3 region has the DNA TGTGCCAGCAGCTTAAGGGAAGGACCCGGGGATCAGCAGTTCTTC. Translation: CASSLREGPGDQQFF.

The genes are TRBV25-1 and TRBJ2-3, with 8 positions matching TRBD2. The CDR3 covers 14 residues. V trimming: 8 bases; J trimming: 3 bases; junction bases outside the gene matches: 7. Germline V CDR1 and CDR2: MGHDK, SYGVNS. The CDR3 region is CASSNPGGTDTQYF. CDR3 nucleotides: TGTGCCAGCTCAAATCCGGGGGGGACAGATACGCAGTATTTT. Full variable domain (missing parts from reference TRBV25-1 and TRBJ2-3): EADIYQTPRYLVIGTGKKITLECSQTMGHDKMYWYQQDPGMELHLIHYSYGVNSTEKGDLSSESTVSRIRTEHFPLTLESARPSHTSQYLCASSNPGGTDTQYFGPGTRLTVL.

The chain joins TRBV25-1 to TRBJ2-7, with D perhaps matching TRBD2 (6 bases). The germline V and J ends were trimmed by 8 bases and 0 bases, with 8 bases remaining between them. The CDR3 is 12 amino acids. Germline-derived CDR1 and CDR2 are MGHDK and SYGVNS. The CDR3 sequence: CASGGNSYEQYF. CDR3 nucleotide sequence: TGTGCCAGCGGGGGGAACTCCTACGAGCAGTACTTC.

The V gene is TRBV30, the J gene TRBJ2-5; D is uncertain. Germline loops: CDR1 GTSNPN, CDR2 SVGIG (reference sequence). CDR3 length equals 16 residues. Trimming removed 1 base from V and 9 bases from J, with 24 bases in between. CDR3 sequence (DNA): TGTGCCTGGAGTGGCCCCCGTAACGGTATATTAGTGGCCCAGTACTTC. It translates to CAWSGPRNGILVAQYF.